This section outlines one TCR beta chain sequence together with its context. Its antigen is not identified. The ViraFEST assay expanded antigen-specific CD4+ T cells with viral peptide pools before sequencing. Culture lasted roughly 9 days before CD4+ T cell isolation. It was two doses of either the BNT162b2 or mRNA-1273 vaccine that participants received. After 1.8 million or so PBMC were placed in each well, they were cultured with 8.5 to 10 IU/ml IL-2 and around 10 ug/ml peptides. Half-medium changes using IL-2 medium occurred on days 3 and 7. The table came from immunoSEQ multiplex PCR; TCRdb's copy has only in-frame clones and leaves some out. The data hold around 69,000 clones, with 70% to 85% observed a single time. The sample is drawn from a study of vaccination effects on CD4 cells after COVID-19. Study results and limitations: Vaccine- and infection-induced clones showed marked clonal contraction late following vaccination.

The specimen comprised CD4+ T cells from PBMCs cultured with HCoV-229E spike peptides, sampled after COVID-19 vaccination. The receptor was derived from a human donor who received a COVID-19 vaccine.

Here the CDR3 DNA reads TGCGCCAGCAGCCACTTGACAGGGTACGGCGGGGAGCTGTTTTTT. Encoded protein: CASSHLTGYGGELFF. This chain links TRBV5-1 with TRBJ2-2, with 7 bases aligning to TRBD1. This CDR3 region has 15 residues. V trimming: 4 bases; J trimming: 7 bases; junction bases outside the gene matches: 10. The V gene's germline CDR1 is SGHRS and CDR2 YFSETQ.